This T cell receptor (beta chain) came from a study of T-cell reconstitution after alpha-beta-depleted transplantation in children. Looked up from germline, CDR1 is KGHDR and CDR2 is SFDVKD. V was cut by 4 bases and J by 4 bases, with 3 bases left in between. The CDR3 runs 11 residues. Preparation of the TCRbeta library used unique molecular identifiers. MiXCR, run by TCRdb on the PCR reads, gives a single entry per CDR3 protein. This table has 500,000 or so distinct CDR3 sequences, about 30% appearing once. This sequence was found in a human donor who donated a stem cell graft to a child with aplastic anemia. The sequencing here drew on PBMCs from the stem cell graft donor, taken from the stem cell graft. The chain employs TRBV24-1 and TRBJ1-2; D not resolved. The CDR3 region has the DNA TGTGCCACCAGTGAGGGCTATGGCTACACCTTC. Translated, it gives CATSEGYGYTF.